These T cell receptor beta chains were read from a single sample in a study of response to subunit inactivated influenza vaccine. Each CDR3 protein is one row after TCRdb ran MiXCR on the RT-PCR reads. There are hundreds of thousands of distinct CDR3 sequences in the sample; more than 10% occur only once, and about 8% lies in the top ten. Sequencing used non-naive T cells sorted from PBMCs, obtained 14 to 15 days before vaccination. These receptors came from a middle-aged man who received an inactivated influenza vaccine. Each CDR3 is given with its conserved first and last residue.

V gene,CDR3 length,CDR3 protein
TRBV18,16,CASSPNLAAIQETQYF
TRBV20-1,14,CSARPGRGTDTQYF
TRBV9,15,CASSPRASSYNEQFF
TRBV18,14,CASSQQGIGYGYTF
TRBV12-3/TRBV12-4,17,CASSTTPWTGVNSPLHF
TRBV5-1,15,CATRRDLSSYNEQFF
TRBV10-3,14,CAISRAGGGNEQFF
TRBV29-1,12,CSVTEGYTEAFF
TRBV5-1,14,CASFMDSETGEQYF
TRBV20-1,15,CSAREGRYSQETQYF
TRBV5-6,15,CASSLIQGNVKGYTF
TRBV12-3/TRBV12-4,13,CASSADRDQPQHF
TRBV29-1,11,CSVADGTEAFF
TRBV11-2,12,CASSQRGDEQYF
TRBV15,14,CATSRPGRQETQYF
TRBV7-9,14,CASSLALKGREQYF
TRBV20-1,12,CSARDSLGFRVF
TRBV7-2,15,CASSKLAGGPNEQFF
TRBV28,11,CASTWRDEQYF
TRBV29-1,12,CSVTGGRETQYF
TRBV6-4,14,CASSQDRASTEAFF
TRBV12-3/TRBV12-4,15,CASSPQGRTNTEAFF
TRBV2,14,CASSEGRGGWTQYF
TRBV20-1,14,CSARLAGESDTQYF
TRBV24-1,14,CATSDLHSNQPQHF
TRBV14,11,CASSPSLGLHF
TRBV20-1,14,CSARDGLRGNEQFF
TRBV29-1,12,CSFRGSVETQYF
TRBV12-3/TRBV12-4,14,CASRVGSSRYEQYF
TRBV29-1,13,CSVEIAGGDEQYF
TRBV20-1,17,CSARSPLAGGLKETQYF
TRBV29-1,14,CSVAKGDPNQPQHF
TRBV15,15,CATSRGDRGPYEQYF
TRBV6-5,15,CASSYSNGEGSPLHF
TRBV5-1,14,CASSPYQGQETQYF
TRBV5-5,14,CASSSWGSVDTQYF
TRBV7-3,15,CASSQAPPGTGELFF
TRBV10-3,11,CATKGAGGYTF
TRBV20-1,14,CSAPRQPLAYEQYF
TRBV3-1,14,CASSQRSIAETQYF
TRBV7-2,14,CASSLASSGAEQYF
TRBV5-5,16,CASSLSGAAASYEQYF
TRBV20-1,13,CSARGLNTGVLFF
TRBV19,14,CASSSGTGVATQYF
TRBV6-5,18,CASSYLSLNSLGGNEQFF
TRBV20-1,15,CSATNPGQGITEAFF
TRBV5-6,14,CASSTGTLSWEQFF